This T cell receptor beta chain comes out of a study of blood T cells in healthy people across ages. A remark on this clonotype: Its antigen is unknown.

General study results and limits: Observed TCR beta diversity per million T cells went down as age went up. This fall followed a roughly linear course with age. The study could not conclusively compare naive and antigen-experienced cells, given its unsorted PBMCs.

With a J-beta primer mix and a sample-barcoded 5' primer, a second PCR ran about 6 to 11 cycles. Researchers report that each sample yielded at least 2.5 million CDR3-containing paired-end reads. One entry per CDR3 protein, called by TCRdb with MiXCR from the 5' RACE reads. The sample carries over 1.5 million distinct CDR3 sequences, around 48% recorded once. Per sample, at least 6 micrograms of total RNA were extracted. The CDR3 is made up of 16 amino acids. Trimming cost V 5 bases and J 3 bases, with 19 bases left between them. Germline-derived CDR1 and CDR2 are MNHEY and SVGEGT. The chain is built from TRBV6-2 or TRBV6-3 and TRBJ2-5; a possible D gene is TRBD2 (6 bases). The sample comprised blood. The origin of this receptor is a woman aged 40 to 55 in good health. CDR3 residues: CASSHLGGRGKETQYF. The CDR3, as DNA: TGTGCCAGCAGTCACCTAGGCGGGCGGGGTAAAGAGACCCAGTACTTC.